This T cell receptor (beta chain) was identified in a study of spatial heterogeneity in lung cancer. Germline assignment: CDR1 LGHNA and CDR2 YSLEER. This CDR3 spans 16 amino acids. Trimming removed 3 bases from V and 0 bases from J; junction bases left unmatched: 5. Via MiXCR, TCRdb re-called the 5' RACE reads, giving one row per CDR3 protein. The data contain more than 9,000 distinct CDR3 sequences, about 8.6% of them singletons. The time point is: sample taken at primary tumor resection. Whole RNA came from tumor, nontumor lung or frozen PBMC and was sequenced without being sorted. Samples were donated by 72 untreated early-stage non-small cell lung cancer patients. This clonotype was picked up many times.

The sample was PBMCs, taken at surgery. The sequence came from a male donor with early-stage non-small cell lung cancer. This chain uses TRBV4-3 with TRBJ2-1; 7 bases match TRBD1. The CDR3 reads CASSHGQELSYNEQFF. The CDR3 DNA is TGCGCCAGCAGCCATGGACAGGAACTCTCCTACAATGAGCAGTTCTTC.